The next 2 T cell receptor beta chains were all read from a single sample in a study of graft-versus-host responses after intestinal transplantation. Their cognate antigens are unknown. The data were produced by immunoSEQ multiplex PCR, yet TCRdb's version contains in-frame clones alone and is incomplete. This table has about 94,000 clones, 90% to 95% appearing once. Sequenced material: unstimulated CD8+ T cells sorted from spleen or lymph node cells, taken before intestinal transplant. The receptors derive from a human donor who received an intestinal transplant.

This clone was observed a single time. V gene TRBV9 combines with J gene TRBJ2-7; 8 bases fit TRBD2. The CDR3 totals 13 residues. Trimming at V came to 4 bases and at J to 2 bases, leaving 2 bases not matched to a gene. Germline CDR1 is SGDLS and CDR2 is YYNGEE. This CDR3 reads CASSRGGTYEQYF. CDR3 DNA sequence: TGTGCCAGCAGCCGCGGGGGGACCTACGAGCAGTACTTC.

This chain joins TRBV5-3 and TRBJ2-7, with 12 bases that match TRBD1. TRBV5-3 belongs to the ORF category, with a function that is uncertain. There are 15 residues in the CDR3. V was clipped by 4 bases and J by 5 bases; unmatched bases: 7. The CDR3 DNA reads TGTGCCAGAAGCCGCCTCGGGACAGGGGGCCACGAGCAGTACTTC. This codes for CARSRLGTGGHEQYF.